This T cell receptor beta chain was documented in a study of T cell changes during pregnancy in multiple sclerosis (dated by TCRdb to the late 2010s). With respect to the entire study: The study looked at changes in the T cell repertoire across pregnancy in women with multiple sclerosis.

A word on this clone: The target of this receptor is not known. No quality values exist for individual bases; no much larger clone is one base distant.

Library preparation employed the immunoSEQ multiplex PCR assay. Sourced from immuneACCESS, this table was stored by TCRdb with only in-frame sequences that have V and J called. A share of the clones is absent; for the studies checked, an unresolved V gene accounts for under half, and the remainder has no known explanation. The sample table records roughly 69,000 clones; approximately 91% of these occur just once. The ten largest clones take up approximately 1.4% of the sample. The receptor was derived from a female donor with multiple sclerosis, enrolled in a pregnancy study. The sequenced sample was peripheral blood, obtained in the third trimester of pregnancy.

The CDR3 in this case is CASSLRTGLGQPQHF. The nucleotides read TGCGCCAGCAGCTTACGGACAGGTTTAGGTCAGCCCCAGCATTTT. This sequence uses TRBV4-1 and TRBJ1-5, and 7 bases in between align with TRBD1. V is trimmed back by 5 bases and J by 6 bases, and the junction contains 10 bases that no gene match accounts for. The germline V gene supplies CDR1 MGHRA and CDR2 YSYEKL. From cysteine to phenylalanine, the CDR3 is 15 amino acids long. Just CDR3 DNA is preserved here, 45 bases in frame from base 1.